This T cell receptor beta chain was obtained from a study of blood T cells in healthy people across ages. CDR1 is SGHRS and CDR2 is YFSETQ in the germline V gene. This CDR3 has 13 residues. Comments on this clonotype: One end of the junction does not line up with germline, which may come from a read error.

A second 7 to 11 cycle PCR used barcoded and J-beta primers. TCRdb re-called the 5' RACE reads through MiXCR, storing one row per CDR3 protein. Among over 950,000 distinct CDR3 sequences listed, under 40% were seen once. This receptor was obtained from a young man in good health. V usage is TRBV5-1 and J usage is TRBJ2-1; D is undetermined. Sequencing input: blood. CDR3 in amino acids: CTSSVLGLGEQFF. Here the CDR3 DNA reads TGCACCAGCAGCGTGTTGGGGTTAGGTGAGCAGTTCTTC.